The 17 T cell receptor beta chains listed next were all sequenced from one sample in a study of CD8 T cells in Susac syndrome (dated by TCRdb to about 2019). Preparation of the library involved the immunoSEQ multiplex PCR assay. RNA was extracted with the RNeasy kit and about 0.5 to 1 ug was reverse transcribed using random hexamers. TCRdb reprocessed the public reads (quality trimming at Q25 with fastp, clone calling with MiXCR) and kept in-frame beta chains. One record per CDR3 amino acid sequence lists the most common genes and DNA. The table for this sample lists some 130,000 distinct CDR3 sequences; around 75% of them were counted only once. Of the sample, more than 0.5% falls within the top ten clones. Sequenced sample: CD8+ T cells from PBMCs. The source of these receptors is a human donor with multiple sclerosis.

The V call is TRBV5-1, the J call TRBJ2-3; 9 nucleotides line up with TRBD2. The V gene end was trimmed by 4 bases and the J gene end by 2 bases; junction bases not matched to a gene: 8. Germline CDR1 SGHRS, CDR2 YFSETQ. The CDR3 has 16 residues. Here the CDR3 reads CASSAERGEHTDTQYF. The DNA of the CDR3 is TGCGCCAGCAGCGCGGAGCGGGGGGAACACACAGATACGCAGTATTTT.

The chain links TRBV6-1 to TRBJ1-1; 10 nucleotides agree with TRBD1. Per the germline V gene, CDR1 is MNHNS and CDR2 is SASEGT. This CDR3 region has 16 residues. V lost 6 bases and J lost 3; bases outside the gene matches: 10. CDR3 nucleotides: TGTGCCAGCAGACCCCCCCGACAGGGGGCGGACACTGAAGCTTTCTTT. Its protein is CASRPPRQGADTEAFF.

This clonotype appeared once. The chain has TRBV20-1 and TRBJ2-1; D gene uncertain. V was shortened by 0 bases and J by 0 bases, with 6 bases between the two germline ends. The CDR3 has 14 amino acids. From germline, CDR1 is DFQATT and CDR2 SNEGSKA (reference sequence). The CDR3 DNA is TGCAGTGCTAGAGATATGAGCTCCTACAATGAGCAGTTCTTC. This translates into CSARDMSSYNEQFF.

CDR3 DNA sequence: TGTGCCAGCAGCTTAATAGCGGGAGGGACCGGGGAGCTGTTTTTT. Its translation is CASSLIAGGTGELFF. The chain links TRBV7-3 to TRBJ2-2; 11 nucleotides agree with TRBD2. The V segment lost 1 base and the J segment 5 bases; nucleotides outside the gene matches: 0. CDR1 and CDR2 (germline): SGHTA, FQGTGA. This CDR3 spans 15 amino acids.

This chain links TRBV29-1 with TRBJ2-2, with D perhaps TRBD2 (6 bases). The CDR3 spans 15 residues. Trimming stripped 7 bases from V and 0 bases from J, with 15 bases between. Germline V CDR1 and CDR2: SQVTM, ANQGSEA. CDR3 sequence (DNA): TGCAGCGGTCTGGGACTGGGAGCGAACACCGGGGAGCTGTTTTTT. Its translation: CSGLGLGANTGELFF.

The J gene is TRBJ2-7, the V gene TRBV20-1; 7 nucleotides agree with TRBD2. This CDR3 has 14 amino acids. CDR1 DFQATT and CDR2 SNEGSKA come from the germline V gene (reference sequence). V was pared by 3 bases and J by 4 bases, with 9 bases of the junction left unmatched. The CDR3 protein is CSARGKREPYEQYF. The CDR3 nucleotides read TGCAGTGCTAGGGGAAAGCGGGAACCATACGAGCAGTACTTC.

This clonotype appeared a single time. The J gene is TRBJ1-2, the V gene TRBV29-1, with TRBD1 as a possible D gene (6 bases). CDR1 and CDR2 from the germline V gene are SQVTM and ANQGSEA. V lost 7 bases, J lost 4 bases, and 19 bases lay in between. The CDR3 is 14 residues long. The CDR3 spells CSAIVRGPLYGYTF. The CDR3 coding sequence is TGCAGCGCGATCGTCCGGGGGCCGCTCTATGGCTACACCTTC.

This clonotype was counted a single time. The rearrangement links TRBV12-3 or TRBV12-4 to TRBJ2-1; D unclear. This CDR3 region has 15 residues. The ends were cut back, 3 bases at V and 2 bases at J, with 11 bases in the middle. CDR3 in DNA: TGTGCCAGCAGTTTCTGGGGTCGACCCTACAATGAGCAGTTCTTC. Its translation: CASSFWGRPYNEQFF.

The chain carries TRBV10-3 and TRBJ2-1; 7 bases fit TRBD2. V lost 8 bases and J lost 5; bases outside the gene matches: 9. CDR1 ENHRY and CDR2 SYGVKD come from the germline V gene. The CDR3 is 14 residues long. The chain's CDR3 is CAILSGGYHNEQFF. DNA of the CDR3: TGTGCCATCTTATCCGGGGGGTACCACAATGAGCAGTTCTTC.

This rearrangement joins TRBV30 to TRBJ1-1, with TRBD1 as a possible D gene (6 bases). Germline CDR1 GTSNPN, CDR2 SVGIG (reference sequence). V lost 4 bases and J 0 bases, leaving 12 bases between the germline ends. The CDR3 sequence is 14 residues long. The chain's CDR3 is CAWTLGGLNTEAFF. The CDR3 coding sequence is TGTGCCTGGACCCTAGGGGGGTTGAACACTGAAGCTTTCTTT.

In its sample, this clonotype was seen once. The chain has TRBV2 and TRBJ2-1; perhaps TRBD2 as D (6 bases). V was trimmed by 6 bases and J by 0 bases, leaving 15 bases between them. This CDR3 region has 16 residues. Germline lookup yields CDR1 SNHLY and CDR2 FYNNEI. CDR3 sequence: CASRNLSGSSYNEQFF. The DNA of the CDR3 is TGTGCCAGCAGGAACCTTAGCGGCAGCTCCTACAATGAGCAGTTCTTC. Filled out from reference TRBV2 and TRBJ2-1, the complete variable domain reads EPEVTQTPSHQVTQMGQEVILRCVPISNHLYFYWYRQILGQKVEFLVSFYNNEISEKSEIFDDQFSVERPDGSNFTLKIRSTKLEDSAMYFCASRNLSGSSYNEQFFGPGTRLTVL.

This clonotype was found a few times. This chain uses TRBV11-2 with TRBJ1-1; perhaps TRBD1 as D (5 bases). The CDR3 contains 13 residues. V was cut by 5 bases and J by 6 bases, with 13 bases left in between. Germline CDR1 and CDR2: SGHAT and FQNNGV. This CDR3 is CASSPSVGAEAFF. DNA for the CDR3: TGTGCCAGCAGCCCTTCTGTGGGGGCTGAAGCTTTCTTT.

The rearrangement links TRBV30 to TRBJ2-7; 10 bases fit TRBD2. The trim removed 3 bases at V and 4 bases at J, leaving 9 bases unmatched. CDR3 length: 15 residues. In germline, CDR1 is GTSNPN, CDR2 SVGIG (reference sequence). In DNA, the CDR3 is TGTGCCTGGAGGCCCGGACTAGCGGTTGGATACGAGCAGTACTTC. This gives the protein CAWRPGLAVGYEQYF.

The rearrangement joins TRBV4-3 to TRBJ2-3, with 7 positions matching TRBD2. Germline V gene lookup returns CDR1 LGHNA and CDR2 YSLEER. Trimming at V came to 0 bases and at J to 5 bases, leaving 5 bases not matched to a gene. There are 15 residues in the CDR3. The CDR3 DNA follows: TGCGCCAGCAGCCAAGATACCGGGGAGGGAGATACGCAGTATTTT. This translates into CASSQDTGEGDTQYF.

This clonotype was counted only a few times. V usage is TRBV4-1 and J usage is TRBJ2-5; TRBD1 aligns across 8 bases. CDR1 and CDR2 (germline): MGHRA, YSYEKL. This CDR3 has 14 residues. V was pared by 4 bases and J by 4 bases, with 5 bases of the junction left unmatched. CDR3 nucleotide sequence: TGCGCCAGCAGCCCAGGCAGGGGGCCAGAGACCCAGTACTTC. Translated: CASSPGRGPETQYF.

The gene calls are TRBV7-6 and TRBJ2-1; possibly TRBD2 for D (6 bases). V was clipped by 2 bases and J by 0 bases, with 8 bases between them. The CDR3 runs 15 residues. Germline V CDR1 and CDR2: SGHVS, FNYEAQ. Here the CDR3 reads CASSLFGSSYNEQFF. The CDR3 nucleotides are TGTGCCAGCAGCTTATTCGGGAGCTCCTACAATGAGCAGTTCTTC.

J is TRBJ2-5 and V is TRBV2; either TRBD1 or TRBD2 may supply D (5 bases each). The CDR3 is 14 residues long. V shed 7 bases and J shed 5 bases, with 17 bases lying between them. The germline gives CDR1 SNHLY, CDR2 FYNNEI. This CDR3 reads CASIPGTSWETQYF. Here the CDR3 DNA reads TGTGCCAGCATCCCTGGGACGAGTTGGGAGACCCAGTACTTC.